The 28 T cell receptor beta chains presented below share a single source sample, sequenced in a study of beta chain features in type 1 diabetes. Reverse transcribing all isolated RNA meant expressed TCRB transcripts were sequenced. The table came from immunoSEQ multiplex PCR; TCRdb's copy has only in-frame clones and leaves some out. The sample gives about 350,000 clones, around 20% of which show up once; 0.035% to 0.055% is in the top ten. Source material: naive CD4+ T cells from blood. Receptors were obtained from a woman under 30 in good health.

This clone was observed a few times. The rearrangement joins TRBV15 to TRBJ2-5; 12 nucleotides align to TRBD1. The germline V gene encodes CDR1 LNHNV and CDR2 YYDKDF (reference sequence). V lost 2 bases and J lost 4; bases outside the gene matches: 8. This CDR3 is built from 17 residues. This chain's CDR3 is CATSRTGTGGSGETQYF. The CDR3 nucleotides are TGTGCCACCAGCAGAACCGGGACAGGGGGCTCTGGAGAGACCCAGTACTTC.

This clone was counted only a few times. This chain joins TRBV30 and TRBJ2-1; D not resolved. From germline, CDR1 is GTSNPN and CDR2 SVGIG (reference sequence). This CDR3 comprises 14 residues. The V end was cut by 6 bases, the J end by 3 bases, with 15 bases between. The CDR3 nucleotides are TGTGCCTGTTCACGGCGGCCTGACTACAATGAGCAGTTCTTC. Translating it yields CACSRRPDYNEQFF.

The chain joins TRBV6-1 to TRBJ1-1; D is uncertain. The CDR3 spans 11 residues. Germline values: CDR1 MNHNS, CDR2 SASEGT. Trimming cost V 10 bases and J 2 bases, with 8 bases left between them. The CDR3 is CATAGNTEAFF. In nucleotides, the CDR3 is TGTGCCACCGCAGGAAACACTGAAGCTTTCTTT.

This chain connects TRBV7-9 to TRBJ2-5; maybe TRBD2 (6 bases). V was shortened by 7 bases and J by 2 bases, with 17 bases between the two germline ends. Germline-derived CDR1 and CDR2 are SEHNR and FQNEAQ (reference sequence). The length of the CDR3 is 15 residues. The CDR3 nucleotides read TGTGCCAGCACCCTAGTCCGCGGGACTCAAGAGACCCAGTACTTC. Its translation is CASTLVRGTQETQYF.

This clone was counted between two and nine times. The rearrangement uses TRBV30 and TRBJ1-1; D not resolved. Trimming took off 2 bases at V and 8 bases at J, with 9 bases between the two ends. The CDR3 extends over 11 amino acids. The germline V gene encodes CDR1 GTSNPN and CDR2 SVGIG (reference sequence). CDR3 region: CAWSLSREAFF. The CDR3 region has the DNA TGTGCCTGGAGTTTATCTAGGGAAGCTTTCTTT.

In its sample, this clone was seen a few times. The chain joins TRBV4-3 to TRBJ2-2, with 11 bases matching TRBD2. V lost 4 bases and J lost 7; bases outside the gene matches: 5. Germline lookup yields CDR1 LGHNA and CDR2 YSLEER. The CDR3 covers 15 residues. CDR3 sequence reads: CASSRPGLAGGELFF. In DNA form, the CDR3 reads TGCGCCAGCAGCCGCCCCGGACTAGCGGGCGGGGAGCTGTTTTTT.

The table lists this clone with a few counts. In DNA, the CDR3 is TGTGCCAGCAGTGAAGCGCTATGGGGCGGGAGTTCTGAGACCCAGTACTTC. Amino acids: CASSEALWGGSSETQYF. The rearrangement links TRBV6-1 to TRBJ2-5; 7 bases map to TRBD2. Trimming took 0 bases from V and 5 from J; bases not matched to a gene: 12. Germline V gene sequence: CDR1 MNHNS, CDR2 SASEGT. This CDR3 has 17 amino acids.

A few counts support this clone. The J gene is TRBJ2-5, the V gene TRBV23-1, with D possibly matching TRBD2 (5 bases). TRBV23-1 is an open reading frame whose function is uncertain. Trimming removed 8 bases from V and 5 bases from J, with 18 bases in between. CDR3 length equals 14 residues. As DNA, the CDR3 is TGCGCCAGCGCCACCGAGCGGCAGAGTGAGACCCAGTACTTC. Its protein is CASATERQSETQYF.

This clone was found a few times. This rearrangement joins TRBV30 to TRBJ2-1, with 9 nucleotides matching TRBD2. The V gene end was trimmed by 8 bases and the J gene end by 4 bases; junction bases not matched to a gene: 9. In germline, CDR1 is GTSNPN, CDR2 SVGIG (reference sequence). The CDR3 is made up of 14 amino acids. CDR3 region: CAGSSGATYNEQFF. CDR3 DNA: TGTGCCGGCTCTAGCGGGGCAACGTACAATGAGCAGTTCTTC.

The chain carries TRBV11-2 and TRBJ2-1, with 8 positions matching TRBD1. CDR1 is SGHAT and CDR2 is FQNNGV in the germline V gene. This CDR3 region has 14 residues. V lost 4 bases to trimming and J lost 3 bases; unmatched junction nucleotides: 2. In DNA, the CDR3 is TGTGCCAGCAGCTCCGGACAGGGCTACAATGAGCAGTTCTTC. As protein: CASSSGQGYNEQFF. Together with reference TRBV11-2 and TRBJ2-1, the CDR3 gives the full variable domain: EAGVAQSPRYKIIEKRQSVAFWCNPISGHATLYWYQQILGQGPKLLIQFQNNGVVDDSQLPKDRFSAERLKGVDSTLKIQPAKLEDSAVYLCASSSGQGYNEQFFGPGTRLTVL.

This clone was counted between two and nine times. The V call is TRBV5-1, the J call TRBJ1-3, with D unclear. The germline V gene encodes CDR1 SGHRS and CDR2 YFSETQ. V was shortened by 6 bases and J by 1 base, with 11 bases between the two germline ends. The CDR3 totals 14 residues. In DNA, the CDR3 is TGCGCCAGCATGCCTGGGGAGTCTGGAAACACCATATATTTT. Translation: CASMPGESGNTIYF. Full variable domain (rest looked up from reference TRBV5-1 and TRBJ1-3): KAGVTQTPRYLIKTRGQQVTLSCSPISGHRSVSWYQQTPGQGLQFLFEYFSETQRNKGNFPGRFSGRQFSNSRSEMNVSTLELGDSALYLCASMPGESGNTIYFGEGSWLTVV.

This chain's CDR3 is CASIGESYEQYF. CDR3 nucleotide sequence: TGTGCCAGCATCGGAGAGTCCTACGAGCAGTACTTC. The V and J genes are TRBV27 and TRBJ2-7; D is unclear. The CDR3 contains 12 residues. With 7 bases removed from V and 1 base from J, the gap between germline ends came to 8 bases. Per the germline V gene, CDR1 is MNHEY and CDR2 is SMNVEV (reference sequence).

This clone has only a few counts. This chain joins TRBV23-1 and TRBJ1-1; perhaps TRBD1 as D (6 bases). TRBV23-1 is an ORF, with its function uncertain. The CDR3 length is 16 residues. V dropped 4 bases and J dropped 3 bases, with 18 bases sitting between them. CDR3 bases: TGCGCCAGCAGTCGACTTCCAGGGGCGGGCCACACTGAAGCTTTCTTT. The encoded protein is CASSRLPGAGHTEAFF.

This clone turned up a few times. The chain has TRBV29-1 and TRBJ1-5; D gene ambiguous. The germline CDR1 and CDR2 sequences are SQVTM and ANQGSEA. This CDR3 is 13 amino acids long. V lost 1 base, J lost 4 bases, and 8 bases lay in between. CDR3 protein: CSVEGGKNQPQHF. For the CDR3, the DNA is TGCAGCGTTGAAGGAGGCAAAAATCAGCCCCAGCATTTT.

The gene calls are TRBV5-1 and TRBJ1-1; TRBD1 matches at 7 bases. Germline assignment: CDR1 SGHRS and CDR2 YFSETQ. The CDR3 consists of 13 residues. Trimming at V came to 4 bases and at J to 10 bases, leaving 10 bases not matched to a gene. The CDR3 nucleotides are TGCGCCAGCAGCACTCGGGACAGACACCCAGCTTTCTTT. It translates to CASSTRDRHPAFF.

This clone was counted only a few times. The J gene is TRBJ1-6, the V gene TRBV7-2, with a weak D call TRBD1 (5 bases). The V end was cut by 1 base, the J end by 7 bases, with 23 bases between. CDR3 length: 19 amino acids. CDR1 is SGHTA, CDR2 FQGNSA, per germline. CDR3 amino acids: CASSLGIRQGGFSNSPLHF. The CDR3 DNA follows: TGTGCCAGCAGCTTAGGTATTCGGCAGGGAGGTTTTAGCAATTCACCCCTCCACTTT.

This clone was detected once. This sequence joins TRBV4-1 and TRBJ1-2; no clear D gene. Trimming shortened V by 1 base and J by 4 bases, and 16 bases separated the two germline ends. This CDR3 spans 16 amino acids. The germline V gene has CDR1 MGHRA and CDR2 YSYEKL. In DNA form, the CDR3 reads TGCGCCAGCAGCCAAGCACGGGAGGTTTTAGGCTATGGCTACACCTTC. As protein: CASSQAREVLGYGYTF.

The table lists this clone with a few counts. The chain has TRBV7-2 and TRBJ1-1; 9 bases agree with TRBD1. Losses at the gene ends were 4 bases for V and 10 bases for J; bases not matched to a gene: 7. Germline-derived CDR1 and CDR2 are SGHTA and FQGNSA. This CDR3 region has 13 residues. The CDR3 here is CASSYRTGERAFF. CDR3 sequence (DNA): TGTGCCAGCAGCTACCGGACAGGGGAGAGAGCTTTCTTT.

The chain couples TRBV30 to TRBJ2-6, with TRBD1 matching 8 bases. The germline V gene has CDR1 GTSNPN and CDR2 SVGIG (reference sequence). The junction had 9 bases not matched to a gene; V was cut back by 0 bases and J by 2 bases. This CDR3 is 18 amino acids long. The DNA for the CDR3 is TGTGCCTGGAGTGTTATCTGGAACAGGGGGGCTGGGGCCAACGTCCTGACTTTC. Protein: CAWSVIWNRGAGANVLTF.

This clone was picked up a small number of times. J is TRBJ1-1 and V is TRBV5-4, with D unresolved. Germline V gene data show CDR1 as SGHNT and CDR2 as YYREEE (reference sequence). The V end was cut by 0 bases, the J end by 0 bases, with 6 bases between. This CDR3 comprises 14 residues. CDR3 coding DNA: TGTGCCAGCAGCTTGGCCAGAATGAACACTGAAGCTTTCTTT. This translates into CASSLARMNTEAFF.

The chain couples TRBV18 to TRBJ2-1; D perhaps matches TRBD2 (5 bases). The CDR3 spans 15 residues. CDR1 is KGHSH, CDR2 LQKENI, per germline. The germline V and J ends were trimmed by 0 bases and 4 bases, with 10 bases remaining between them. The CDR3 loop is CASSPPERLYNEQFF. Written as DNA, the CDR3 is TGTGCCAGCTCACCACCGGAGCGGTTATACAATGAGCAGTTCTTC.

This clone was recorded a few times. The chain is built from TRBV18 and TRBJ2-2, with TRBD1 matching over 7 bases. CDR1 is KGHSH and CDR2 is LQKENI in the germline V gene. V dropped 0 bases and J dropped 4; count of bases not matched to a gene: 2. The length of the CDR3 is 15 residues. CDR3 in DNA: TGTGCCAGCTCACCACCCGGGACAGCCACCGGGGAGCTGTTTTTT. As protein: CASSPPGTATGELFF.

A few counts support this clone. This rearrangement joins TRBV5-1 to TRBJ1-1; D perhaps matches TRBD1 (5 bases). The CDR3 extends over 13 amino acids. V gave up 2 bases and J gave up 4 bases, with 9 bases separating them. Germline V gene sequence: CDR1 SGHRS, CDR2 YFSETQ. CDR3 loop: CASSFKGSTEAFF. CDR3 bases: TGCGCCAGCAGCTTCAAGGGGTCCACTGAAGCTTTCTTT.

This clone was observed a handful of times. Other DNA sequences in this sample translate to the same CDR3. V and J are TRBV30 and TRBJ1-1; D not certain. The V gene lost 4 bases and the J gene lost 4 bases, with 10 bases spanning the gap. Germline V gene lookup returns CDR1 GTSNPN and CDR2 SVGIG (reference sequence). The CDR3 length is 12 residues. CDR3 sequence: CAWTRGGTEAFF. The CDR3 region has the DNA TGTGCCTGGACCCGAGGAGGCACTGAAGCTTTCTTT. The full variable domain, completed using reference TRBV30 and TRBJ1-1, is SQTIHQWPATLVQPVGSPLSLECTVEGTSNPNLYWYRQAAGRGLQLLFYSVGIGQISSEVPQNLSASRPQDRQFILSSKKLLLSDSGFYLCAWTRGGTEAFFGQGTRLTVV.

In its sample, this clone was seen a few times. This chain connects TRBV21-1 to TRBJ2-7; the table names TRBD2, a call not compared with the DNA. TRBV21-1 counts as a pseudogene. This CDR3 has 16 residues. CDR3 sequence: CASSKRVRGGRNEQYF. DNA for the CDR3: TGTGCCAGCAGCAAGCGGGTCCGGGGGGGCCGGAACGAGCAGTACTTC.

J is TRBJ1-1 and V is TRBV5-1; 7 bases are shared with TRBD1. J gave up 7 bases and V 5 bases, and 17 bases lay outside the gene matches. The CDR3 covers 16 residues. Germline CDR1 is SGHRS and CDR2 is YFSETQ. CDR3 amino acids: CASRPGGTASGVEAFF. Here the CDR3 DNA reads TGCGCCAGCAGACCCGGCGGGACAGCCTCTGGTGTTGAAGCTTTCTTT.

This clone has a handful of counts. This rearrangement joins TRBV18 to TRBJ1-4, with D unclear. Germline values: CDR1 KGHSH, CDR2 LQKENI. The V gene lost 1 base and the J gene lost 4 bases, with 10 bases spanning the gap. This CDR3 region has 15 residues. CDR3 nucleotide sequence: TGTGCCAGCTCACCACTTCAACAGAGTAATGAAAAACTGTTTTTT. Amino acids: CASSPLQQSNEKLFF.

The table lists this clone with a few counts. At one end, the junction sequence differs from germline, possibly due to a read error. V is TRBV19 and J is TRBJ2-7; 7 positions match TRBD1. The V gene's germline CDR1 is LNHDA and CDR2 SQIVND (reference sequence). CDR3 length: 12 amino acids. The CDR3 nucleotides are TGTGCCAGCAGTAAACAGGGGAACGAGCAGTACTTC. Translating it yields CASSKQGNEQYF. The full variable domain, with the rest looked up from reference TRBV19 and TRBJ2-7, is DGGITQSPKYLFRKEGQNVTLSCEQNLNHDAMYWYRQDPGQGLRLIYYSQIVNDFQKGDIAEGYSVSREKKESFPLTVTSAQKNPTAFYLCASSKQGNEQYFGPGTRLTVT.